This T cell receptor (beta chain) stems from a study of blood T cell repertoires in COVID-19. Study overall: Samples of COVID-19 (acute and convalescent) were obtained from the United States, Italy and Spain.

TCRdb keeps only in-frame clones here, not all; method: immunoSEQ multiplex PCR. The repertoire consists of 100,000 to 150,000 clones, with around 86% occurring once and the leading ten covering about 11%. The V gene lost 1 base and the J gene lost 10 bases, with 14 bases spanning the gap. Germline-derived CDR1 and CDR2 are SGHVS and FQNEAQ. The CDR3 sequence is 15 residues long. V is TRBV7-8 and J is TRBJ1-6; D is uncertain. Sequences were obtained from peripheral blood. This TCR derives from a man aged 55-75 years with acute or convalescent COVID-19. The CDR3 loop is CASSLGMIRNSPLHF. In DNA form, the CDR3 reads TGTGCCAGCAGCTTAGGCATGATCAGAAACTCACCCCTCCACTTT.